The 5 T cell receptor beta chains below all came from one sample that was sequenced in a study of post-analysis software for immune sequencing data. The study, taken as a whole, reports: When patients were compared with controls, four to six TRBV segments were more frequent, TRBV5-6, TRBV5-1 and TRBV20-1 among them.

These TCRs are of unknown antigen specificity. Tagging with unique molecular identifiers was a feature of the TCR beta cDNA libraries. Via MiXCR, TCRdb re-called the PCR reads, giving one row per CDR3 protein. The sample holds 350,000 to 450,000 distinct CDR3 sequences, approximately 42% seen once. Sample: blood. Receptor source: a girl between 2 and 10 years old with multiple sclerosis.

This chain joins TRBV20-1 and TRBJ1-5; D not certain. V was trimmed by 4 bases and J by 0 bases, leaving 7 bases between them. CDR1 and CDR2 (germline): DFQATT, SNEGSKA (reference sequence). The CDR3 runs to 13 residues. The DNA of the CDR3 is TGCAGTGCTAAGGAGTATAGCAATCAGCCCCAGCATTTT. Protein sequence: CSAKEYSNQPQHF.

This chain joins TRBV4-1 and TRBJ2-5, with TRBD2 matching over 13 bases. CDR3 length: 17 amino acids. V shed 2 bases, J shed 11 bases, and the junction held 14 bases outside the gene matches. CDR1 is MGHRA, CDR2 YSYEKL, per germline. Written as DNA, the CDR3 is TGCGCCAGCAGCCAACGAATTACCGGGACTAGCGGGGTGGCGCAGTACTTC. This encodes CASSQRITGTSGVAQYF.

Only a few counts were recorded for this clonotype. V and J are TRBV7-9 and TRBJ2-1; D is unclear. V gave up 2 bases and J gave up 5 bases, with 10 bases separating them. CDR1 is SEHNR and CDR2 is FQNEAQ in the germline V gene (reference sequence). The CDR3 has 14 residues. The CDR3 nucleotides are TGTGCCAGCAGCTTACCCCTTTATAACAATGAGCAGTTCTTC. Translated, it gives CASSLPLYNNEQFF.

The chain employs TRBV6-2 or TRBV6-3 and TRBJ2-7, with TRBD1 matching 9 bases. The CDR3 sequence is 14 residues long. Germline-derived CDR1 and CDR2 are MNHEY and SVGEGT. Trimming took 3 bases from V and 3 from J; bases not matched to a gene: 3. The DNA for the CDR3 is TGTGCCAGCAGTTATGGGACAGGGTGCTACGAGCAGTACTTC. This translates into CASSYGTGCYEQYF.

In its sample, this clonotype was seen a few times. The rearrangement uses TRBV27 and TRBJ2-1; 7 bases agree with TRBD2. From germline, CDR1 is MNHEY and CDR2 SMNVEV (reference sequence). The CDR3 is 14 residues long. Trimming at V came to 2 bases and at J to 3 bases, leaving 1 base not matched to a gene. The CDR3 loop is CASSLAGDYNEQFF. In nucleotides, the CDR3 is TGTGCCAGCAGTTTAGCGGGGGACTACAATGAGCAGTTCTTC.